This is a list of T cell receptor beta chains from one sample in a study of CDR3 diversity in severe acne. MiXCR, run by TCRdb on the PCR reads, gives a single entry per CDR3 protein. The table has more than 85,000 distinct CDR3 sequences, 51% seen once. Sequencing was done on a sample of blood. These receptors were taken from a male donor with acne. CDR3s include the opening cysteine and the closing phenylalanine or tryptophan. D genes are given only for firm matches. Rows may omit the clone size; those that give it use once, few, many or a size class.

V: TRBV24-1; D: -; size: many; J: TRBJ1-2; CDR3: CATSDPDRNYGYTF; DNA: TGTGCCACCAGTGACCCTGACAGAAACTATGGCTACACCTTC
V: TRBV28; D: -; size: few; J: TRBJ2-5; CDR3: CASSLSVARRETQYF; DNA: TGTGCCAGCAGTTTATCTGTGGCCAGGCGAGAGACCCAGTACTTC
V: TRBV2; D: -; size: once; J: TRBJ2-7; CDR3: CSARRGPYEQYF; DNA: TGCAGCGCAAGGAGGGGGCCCTACGAGCAGTACTTC
V: TRBV25-1; D: -; size: -; J: TRBJ1-1; CDR3: CASRTLDRENTEAFF; DNA: TGTGCCAGCAGGACCTTGGACAGAGAGAACACTGAAGCTTTCTTT
V: TRBV6-1; D: -; size: few; J: TRBJ2-6; CDR3: CASSEPVGANVLTF; DNA: TGTGCCAGCAGTGAACCCGTCGGGGCTAACGTCCTGACTTTC
V: TRBV29-1; D: -; size: -; J: TRBJ1-1; CDR3: CSVGTGNTEAFF; DNA: TGCAGCGTTGGGACGGGGAACACTGAAGCTTTCTTT
V: TRBV2; D: -; size: many; J: TRBJ2-3; CDR3: CASSDAGVHTDTQYF; DNA: TGTGCCAGCAGTGACGCAGGGGTACACACAGATACGCAGTATTTT
V: TRBV12-3/TRBV12-4; D: TRBD1; size: many; J: TRBJ2-1; CDR3: CAALRGQGPHNEQFF; DNA: TGTGCCGCGCTAAGGGGACAGGGTCCCCACAATGAGCAGTTCTTC
V: TRBV5-1; D: TRBD2; size: few; J: TRBJ2-3; CDR3: CTSSPVSGGSTQYF; DNA: TGCACCAGCAGCCCGGTCTCGGGGGGGTCAACGCAGTATTTT
V: TRBV7-8; D: TRBD2; size: many; J: TRBJ2-7; CDR3: CASSLVRTSGSFYEQYF; DNA: TGTGCCAGCAGCTTAGTTCGCACTAGCGGGAGTTTCTACGAGCAGTACTTC
V: TRBV3-2; D: -; size: few; J: TRBJ2-3; CDR3: CASQPSGHTQYF; DNA: TGTGCCAGCCAACCTAGCGGTCATACGCAGTATTTT
V: TRBV12-3/TRBV12-4; D: -; size: few; J: TRBJ1-2; CDR3: CASSGDNAGVGYTF; DNA: TGTGCCAGCAGTGGGGACAACGCTGGGGTCGGCTACACCTTC
V: TRBV30; D: TRBD1; size: -; J: TRBJ2-5; CDR3: CAWSVQGGRETQYF; DNA: TGTGCCTGGAGTGTTCAAGGGGGCCGGGAGACCCAGTACTTC
V: TRBV6-2/TRBV6-3; D: TRBD2; size: -; J: TRBJ2-2; CDR3: CASSYPLVVSGRASSTGELFF; DNA: TGTGCCAGCAGTTACCCCCTGGTGGTTAGCGGGAGGGCCTCAAGCACCGGGGAGCTGTTTTTT
V: TRBV25-1; D: TRBD1; size: -; J: TRBJ1-2; CDR3: CASSEQGDYGYTF; DNA: TGTGCCAGCAGTGAACAGGGGGACTATGGCTACACCTTC
V: TRBV10-3; D: -; size: -; J: TRBJ2-1; CDR3: CAVQLAGLSEQFF; DNA: TGTGCTGTTCAACTGGCAGGCCTGAGTGAGCAGTTCTTC
V: TRBV29-1; D: -; size: -; J: TRBJ2-5; CDR3: CSVRGGSIPETQYF; DNA: TGCAGCGTGCGAGGGGGGTCTATCCCGGAGACCCAGTACTTC
V: TRBV9; D: TRBD2; size: -; J: TRBJ2-1; CDR3: CASSDLPLGGGGGNEQFF; DNA: TGTGCCAGCAGCGACCTCCCCCTCGGGGGGGGGGGGGGTAATGAGCAGTTCTTC
V: TRBV28; D: -; size: -; J: TRBJ2-1; CDR3: CASRSGRNEQFF; DNA: TGTGCCAGCAGATCTGGACGGAATGAGCAGTTCTTC
V: TRBV4-1; D: -; size: few; J: TRBJ1-1; CDR3: CASSLHAGNTEAFF; DNA: TGCGCCAGCAGCCTCCACGCAGGGAACACTGAAGCTTTCTTT
V: TRBV25-1; D: -; size: many; J: TRBJ1-3; CDR3: CASTGARGDGNTIYF; DNA: TGTGCCAGCACCGGGGCTAGAGGGGATGGAAACACCATATATTTT
V: TRBV5-1; D: -; size: many; J: TRBJ2-7; CDR3: CASSPIQPHGELQYF; DNA: TGCGCCAGCAGCCCGATTCAACCCCACGGGGAGCTTCAGTACTTC
V: TRBV2; D: TRBD1; size: medium-sized; J: TRBJ2-3; CDR3: CASSQRYRGNTDTQYF; DNA: TGTGCCAGCAGCCAAAGGTACAGGGGAAACACAGATACGCAGTATTTT
V: TRBV6-1; D: TRBD1; size: many; J: TRBJ2-7; CDR3: CASTSGTAHSYEQYF; DNA: TGTGCCAGCACCTCGGGGACAGCCCATTCCTACGAGCAGTACTTC
V: TRBV6-1; D: TRBD1; size: many; J: TRBJ1-2; CDR3: CASSDGTVYGYTF; DNA: TGTGCCAGCAGTGATGGGACAGTGTATGGCTACACCTTC
V: TRBV5-6; D: TRBD1; size: many; J: TRBJ2-7; CDR3: CASSSGQGAYEQYF; DNA: TGTGCCAGCAGCTCTGGACAGGGGGCGTACGAGCAGTACTTC